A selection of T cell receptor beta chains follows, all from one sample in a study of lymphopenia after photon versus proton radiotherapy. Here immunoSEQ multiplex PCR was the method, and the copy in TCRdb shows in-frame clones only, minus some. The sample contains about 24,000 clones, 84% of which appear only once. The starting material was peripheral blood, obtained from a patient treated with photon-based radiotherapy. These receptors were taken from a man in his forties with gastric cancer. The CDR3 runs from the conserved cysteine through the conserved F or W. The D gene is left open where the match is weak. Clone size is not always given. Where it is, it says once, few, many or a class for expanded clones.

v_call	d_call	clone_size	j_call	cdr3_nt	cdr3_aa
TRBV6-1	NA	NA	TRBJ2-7	TGTGCCAGCAGTGAACCTAAAGTAATAGCGGACGAGCAGTACTTC	CASSEPKVIADEQYF
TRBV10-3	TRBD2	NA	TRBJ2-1	TGTGCCATCAGTGTGGTAGCGGGGGCCAATCCAGACATCAATGAGCAGTTCTTC	CAISVVAGANPDINEQFF
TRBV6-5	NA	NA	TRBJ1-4	TGTGCCAGCAGCCAGACCAGGAATGGAGAACTGTTTTTT	CASSQTRNGELFF
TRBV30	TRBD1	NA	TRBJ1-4	TGTGCCTGGAACCGGGACAGTGGAACTAATGAAAAACTGTTTTTT	CAWNRDSGTNEKLFF
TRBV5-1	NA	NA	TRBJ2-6	TGCGCCAGCAGCTTGGAGTTCTCCCTCTCTGGGGCCAACGTCCTGACTTTC	CASSLEFSLSGANVLTF
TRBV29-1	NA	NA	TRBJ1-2	TGCAGCGTCCTTGACGGATATGGCTACACCTTC	CSVLDGYGYTF
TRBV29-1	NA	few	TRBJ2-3	TGCAGCGTTGAAGCTGGGGGCTTCGCAAATTACTGGAGTGGCACAGATACGCAGTATTTT	CSVEAGGFANYWSGTDTQYF
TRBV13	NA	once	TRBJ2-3	TGTGCCAGCAGCGCCCGGGACTTTCTTCTAGATACGCAGTATTTT	CASSARDFLLDTQYF
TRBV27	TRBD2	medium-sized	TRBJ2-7	TGTGCCAGCAGTTTATCGGGAGGGGCGGGGGGCGAGCAGTACTTC	CASSLSGGAGGEQYF
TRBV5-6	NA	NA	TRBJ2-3	TGTGCCAGCAGTATACTTAGGGGCGGGGCAAGCACAGATACGCAGTATTTT	CASSILRGGASTDTQYF
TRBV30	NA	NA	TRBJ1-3	TGTGCCTGGAAACTAACCCCTGGAAACACCATATATTTT	CAWKLTPGNTIYF
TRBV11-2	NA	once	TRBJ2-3	TGTGCCAGCAGCTTAGTCGGACAGTCAATTGCAGATACGCAGTATTTT	CASSLVGQSIADTQYF
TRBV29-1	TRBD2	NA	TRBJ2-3	TGCAGCCTCGGGCTAGCGGGGGGCCCTATTTACACAGATACGCAGTATTTT	CSLGLAGGPIYTDTQYF
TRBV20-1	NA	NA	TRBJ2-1	TGCAGTGCTTTCAGGAATGAGCAGTTCTTC	CSAFRNEQFF
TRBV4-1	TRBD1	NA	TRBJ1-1	TGCGCCAGCAGCCAACTGACAGGGGGCACTGAAGCTTTCTTT	CASSQLTGGTEAFF
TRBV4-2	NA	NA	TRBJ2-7	TGTGCCAGCAGCCAAGATAGATCGGGGAACGAGCAGTACTTC	CASSQDRSGNEQYF
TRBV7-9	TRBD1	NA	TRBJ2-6	TGTGCCAGCAGCCGAACGACAGGGGGCGCTGGGGCCAACGTCCTGACTTTC	CASSRTTGGAGANVLTF
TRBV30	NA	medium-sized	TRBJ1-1	TGTGCCCTGGTACGGGAGGGTTGGAACACTGAAGCTTTCTTT	CALVREGWNTEAFF
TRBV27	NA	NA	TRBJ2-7	TGTGCCAGCTTTGGAGGTTCAGAGCAGTACTTC	CASFGGSEQYF
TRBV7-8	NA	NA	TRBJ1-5	TGTGCCAGCAGCTTAGCCTTAGACTTCTATCAGCCCCAGCATTTT	CASSLALDFYQPQHF
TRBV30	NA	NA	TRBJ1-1	TGTGCCTGGGCCCCGGACACTGAAGCTTTCTTT	CAWAPDTEAFF
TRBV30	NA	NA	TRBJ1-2	TGTGCCGGCCGGGGGGTCCGTGGCTACACCTTC	CAGRGVRGYTF
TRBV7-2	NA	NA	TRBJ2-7	TGTGCCAGCAGCTTCTACGGAACCTACGAGCAGTACTTC	CASSFYGTYEQYF
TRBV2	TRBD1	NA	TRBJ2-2	TGTGCCATCCGGGGGACAGGACAGATCATGAACACCGGGGAGCTGTTTTTT	CAIRGTGQIMNTGELFF
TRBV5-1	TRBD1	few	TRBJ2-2	TGCGCCAGCAGCTGGGGACAGGCGCACACCGGGGAGCTGTTTTTT	CASSWGQAHTGELFF
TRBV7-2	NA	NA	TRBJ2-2	TGTGCCAGCAGCCCGCCGGGACACCAGGCCACATCCGGGGAGCTGTTTTTT	CASSPPGHQATSGELFF
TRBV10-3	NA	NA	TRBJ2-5	TGTGCCATTAAGGACGGGGTCCAAGAGACCCAGTACTTC	CAIKDGVQETQYF